Sequencing of this T cell receptor (beta chain) was carried out in a study of cytomegalovirus exposure and HLA in healthy donors. The CDR3 length is 14 residues. Germline CDR1 is MNHNY and CDR2 is SVGAGI (reference sequence). Trimming cost V 6 bases and J 6 bases; bases outside gene matches: 8. Generated by immunoSEQ multiplex PCR, the TCRdb table keeps only in-frame clones and is missing some. The sample lists 150,000 to 200,000 clones, 85% occurring once. This chain joins TRBV6-6 and TRBJ1-1; TRBD1 agrees at 9 bases. The sample consisted of PBMCs. The sequence was collected from a man aged 18 to 29 in good health and CMV-seropositive. In DNA, the CDR3 is TGTGCCAGCAGCCAGGACAGGGGCAACGCTGAAGCTTTCTTT. This translates into CASSQDRGNAEAFF.